This TCR beta chain was sequenced during a study of blood T cell repertoires in COVID-19. Study summary: The study drew acute and convalescent COVID-19 samples from the United States, Italy and Spain.

The length of the CDR3 is 14 residues. Germline values: CDR1 SGHNT, CDR2 YYREEE (reference sequence). V lost 0 bases and J lost 6; bases outside the gene matches: 5. Study processing details: Reference gene primer amplification in the assay estimated nucleated cell counts. The method was immunoSEQ multiplex PCR; TCRdb's version includes in-frame clones alone and lacks a portion of them. The V and J calls and clone size are taken from that table; D and trimming were inferred from the DNA. The data hold roughly 100,000 clones, with approximately 84% observed a single time. This clonotype originated in a man aged 55 to 70 with acute or convalescent COVID-19. The rearrangement uses TRBV5-4 and TRBJ1-2, with 7 positions matching TRBD1. Sequencing was done on a sample of peripheral blood. The DNA for the CDR3 is TGTGCCAGCAGCTTGGATAGGGGGCTTAATGGCTACACCTTC. This translates into CASSLDRGLNGYTF.